The 6 T cell receptor beta chains below come from one sample, sequenced in a study of blood T cells in healthy people across ages. Together with a sample-barcoded 5' primer, a J-beta primer mix was included in a second PCR lasting roughly 7 to 11 cycles. TCRdb redid the calling of the 5' RACE reads with MiXCR, one entry per CDR3 protein. The profile shows about 1.6 million distinct CDR3 sequences, roughly 32% of them singletons. Sample: blood. The receptors were sampled from a woman younger than 45 in good health.

There are a few counts of this clonotype. The rearrangement links TRBV28 to TRBJ2-1, with 10 bases fitting TRBD2. The CDR3 totals 16 residues. The junction had 7 bases not matched to a gene; V was cut back by 8 bases and J by 0 bases. Germline CDR1 reads MDHEN; CDR2 reads SYDVKM. CDR3 in amino acids: CASSGLAGASYNEQFF. DNA of the CDR3: TGTGCCAGCTCGGGGCTAGCGGGAGCCTCCTACAATGAGCAGTTCTTC.

V usage is TRBV20-1 and J usage is TRBJ1-5, with TRBD1 identical over 7 bases. This CDR3 region has 14 residues. Per the germline V gene, CDR1 is DFQATT and CDR2 is SNEGSKA (reference sequence). The V and J ends lost 2 bases and 5 bases, in that order; junction bases with no gene match: 6. The CDR3 protein is CSARFPTGHQPQHF. The CDR3 region has the DNA TGCAGTGCTAGATTCCCGACAGGGCATCAGCCCCAGCATTTT.

This chain uses TRBV4-1 with TRBJ2-7; D may be TRBD1 (6 bases). Trimming took 0 bases from V and 2 from J, leaving 8 bases between them. Germline CDR1 is MGHRA and CDR2 is YSYEKL. The CDR3 loop spans 14 amino acids. The CDR3 is CASSQERTAYEQYF. The CDR3 nucleotides are TGCGCCAGCAGCCAAGAGAGGACAGCCTACGAGCAGTACTTC.

This rearrangement joins TRBV27 to TRBJ2-7; 10 bases are shared with TRBD2. The CDR3 loop spans 16 amino acids. Trimming cost V 5 bases and J 5 bases; bases outside gene matches: 12. Germline V gene data show CDR1 as MNHEY and CDR2 as SMNVEV (reference sequence). The CDR3 sequence: CASSMTSGRAGHEQYF. In DNA form, the CDR3 reads TGTGCCAGCAGTATGACCAGCGGGAGGGCCGGGCACGAGCAGTACTTC.

This clonotype was observed many times. The chain recombines TRBV10-3 with TRBJ1-2; D not resolved. V lost 6 bases to trimming and J lost 4 bases, with 15 bases between them. In germline, CDR1 is ENHRY, CDR2 SYGVKD. The CDR3 is made up of 14 amino acids. For the CDR3, the DNA is TGTGCCATCAGAGTCCAAGAAGACGGCTATGGCTACACCTTC. Protein: CAIRVQEDGYGYTF.

This clonotype was found many times. V and J are TRBV15 and TRBJ2-3; D is ambiguous. The CDR3 covers 12 residues. V shed 5 bases and J shed 6 bases, with 9 bases lying between them. CDR1 LNHNV and CDR2 YYDKDF come from the germline V gene (reference sequence). CDR3 sequence reads: CATSLPLDTQYF. The CDR3 region has the DNA TGTGCCACCAGCCTTCCCTTGGATACGCAGTATTTT.